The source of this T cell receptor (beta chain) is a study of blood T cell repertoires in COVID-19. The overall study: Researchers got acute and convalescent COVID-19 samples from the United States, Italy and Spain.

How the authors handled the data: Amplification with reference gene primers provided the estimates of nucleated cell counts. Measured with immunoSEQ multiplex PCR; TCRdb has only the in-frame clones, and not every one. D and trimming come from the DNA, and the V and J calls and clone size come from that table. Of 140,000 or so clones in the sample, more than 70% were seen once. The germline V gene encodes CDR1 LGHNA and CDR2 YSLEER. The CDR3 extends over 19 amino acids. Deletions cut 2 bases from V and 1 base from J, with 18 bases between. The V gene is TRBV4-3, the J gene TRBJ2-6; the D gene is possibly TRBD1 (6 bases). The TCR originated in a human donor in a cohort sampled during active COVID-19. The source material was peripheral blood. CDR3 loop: CASSQHTGTILSGANVLTF. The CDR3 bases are TGCGCCAGCAGCCAACATACCGGGACAATCCTTTCTGGGGCCAACGTCCTGACTTTC.